The subject of this entry is one T cell receptor beta chain. What it recognizes is unknown. The sample originates from a study of neurological immune-mediated disorders. Study findings and constraints: Private repertoires in all groups were suggested, as expanded clones shared no CDR3 amino acid sequences across subjects.

The V gene end was trimmed by 5 bases and the J gene end by 2 bases; junction bases not matched to a gene: 9. Germline loops: CDR1 SEHNR, CDR2 FQNEAQ (reference sequence). This CDR3 contains 16 residues. With 10-nucleotide random UMIs included, cDNA was synthesized by 5'RACE. Each CDR3 protein gets one entry after TCRdb re-called the 5' RACE reads with MiXCR. The sample has tens of thousands of distinct CDR3 sequences; approximately 10% are singletons. Sequenced input: PBMCs. The clonotype was recovered from a man in his forties in good health. The gene calls are TRBV7-9 and TRBJ2-3; 8 positions match TRBD2. Here the CDR3 reads CASSLKTSVYTDTQYF. The CDR3 DNA reads as TGTGCCAGCAGCCTAAAGACTAGCGTGTACACAGATACGCAGTATTTT. Filled out from reference TRBV7-9 and TRBJ2-3, the complete variable domain reads DTGVSQNPRHKITKRGQNVTFRCDPISEHNRLYWYRQTLGQGPEFLTYFQNEAQLEKSRLLSDRFSAERPKGSFSTLEIQRTEQGDSAMYLCASSLKTSVYTDTQYFGPGTRLTVL.